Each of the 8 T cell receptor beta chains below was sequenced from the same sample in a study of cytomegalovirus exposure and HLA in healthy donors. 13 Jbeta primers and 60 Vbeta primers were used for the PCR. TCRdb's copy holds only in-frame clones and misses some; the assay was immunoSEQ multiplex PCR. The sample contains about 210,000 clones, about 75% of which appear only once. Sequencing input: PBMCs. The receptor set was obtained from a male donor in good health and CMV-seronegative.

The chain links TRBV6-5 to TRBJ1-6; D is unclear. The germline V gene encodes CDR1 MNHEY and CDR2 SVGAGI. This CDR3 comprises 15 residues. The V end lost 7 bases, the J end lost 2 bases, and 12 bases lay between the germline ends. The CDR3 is CASKADGAYNSPLHF. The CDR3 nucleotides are TGTGCCAGCAAAGCCGACGGAGCCTATAATTCACCCCTCCACTTT.

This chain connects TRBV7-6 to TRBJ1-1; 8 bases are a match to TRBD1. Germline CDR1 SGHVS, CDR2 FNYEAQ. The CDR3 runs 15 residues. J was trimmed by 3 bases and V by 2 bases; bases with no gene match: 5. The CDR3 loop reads CASSLQGAGDTEAFF. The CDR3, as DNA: TGTGCCAGCAGCTTACAGGGGGCGGGGGACACTGAAGCTTTCTTT.

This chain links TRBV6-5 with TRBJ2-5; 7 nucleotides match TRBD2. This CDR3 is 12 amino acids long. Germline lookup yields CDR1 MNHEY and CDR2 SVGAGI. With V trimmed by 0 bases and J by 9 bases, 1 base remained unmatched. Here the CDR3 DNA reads TGTGCCAGCAGTTACTCTCGGGGGGCCCAGTACTTC. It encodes CASSYSRGAQYF.

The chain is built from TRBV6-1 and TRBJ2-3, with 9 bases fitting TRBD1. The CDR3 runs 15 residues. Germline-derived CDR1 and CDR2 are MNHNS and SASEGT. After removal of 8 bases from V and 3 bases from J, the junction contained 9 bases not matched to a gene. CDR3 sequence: CASGRDRVSTDTQYF. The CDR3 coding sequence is TGTGCCAGCGGCCGGGACAGGGTGTCGACAGATACGCAGTATTTT.

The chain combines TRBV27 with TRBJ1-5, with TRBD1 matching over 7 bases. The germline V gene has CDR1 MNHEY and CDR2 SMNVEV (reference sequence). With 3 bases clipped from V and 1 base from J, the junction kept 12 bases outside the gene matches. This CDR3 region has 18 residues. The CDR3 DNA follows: TGTGCCAGCAGTTTCACTCACCTCCTGGGACAGAGCAATCAGCCCCAGCATTTT. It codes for CASSFTHLLGQSNQPQHF.

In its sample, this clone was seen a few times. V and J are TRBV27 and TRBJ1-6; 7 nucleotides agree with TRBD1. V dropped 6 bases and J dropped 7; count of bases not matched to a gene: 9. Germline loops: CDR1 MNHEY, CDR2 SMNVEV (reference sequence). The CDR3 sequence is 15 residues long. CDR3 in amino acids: CASSPAARGNSPLHF. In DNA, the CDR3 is TGTGCCAGCAGCCCCGCGGCCAGGGGGAATTCACCCCTCCACTTT.

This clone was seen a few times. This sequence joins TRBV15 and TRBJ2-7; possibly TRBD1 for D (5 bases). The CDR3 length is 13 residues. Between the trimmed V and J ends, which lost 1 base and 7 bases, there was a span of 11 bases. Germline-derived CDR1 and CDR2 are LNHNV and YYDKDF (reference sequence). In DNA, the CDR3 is TGTGCCACCAGCAGAGGGACATGGCAAGAGCAGTACTTC. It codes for CATSRGTWQEQYF.

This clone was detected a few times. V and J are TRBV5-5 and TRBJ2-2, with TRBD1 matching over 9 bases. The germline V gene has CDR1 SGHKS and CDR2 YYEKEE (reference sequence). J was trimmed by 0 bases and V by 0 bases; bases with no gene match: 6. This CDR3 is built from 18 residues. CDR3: CASSLGVGQGPNTGELFF. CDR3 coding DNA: TGTGCCAGCAGCTTGGGGGTGGGACAGGGCCCGAACACCGGGGAGCTGTTTTTT.